The 28 T cell receptor beta chains presented below share a single source sample, sequenced in a study of T cells in Graves' hyperthyroidism and ophthalmopathy. TCR beta CDR3 region amplification was performed from RNA transcripts. The primer set for the first-round RT-PCR of the TCR CDR3 was HTBI. MiXCR, applied by TCRdb to the multiplex PCR reads, yields one record per CDR3 protein. The sample includes around 350,000 distinct CDR3 sequences, about 14% of them seen just once. Material: blood. These receptors were taken from a woman in her twenties or thirties with Graves' ophthalmopathy.

Regarding this clonotype: Its ends do not fully match the called genes, so a read error is possible. The rearrangement links TRBV14 to TRBJ2-3; TRBD1 matches 9 bases. The CDR3 is made up of 15 amino acids. Germline CDR1 SGHDN, CDR2 FVKESK. CDR3 amino acids: CASSPDRGGTGTQYF. As DNA, the CDR3 is TGTGCCAGCAGCCCGGACAGGGGCGGCACAGGTACGCAGTATTTT.

This clonotype has only a few counts. The chain combines TRBV6-1 with TRBJ2-7; 7 bases fit TRBD1. The junction had 8 bases not matched to a gene; V was cut back by 6 bases and J by 0 bases. Germline assignment: CDR1 MNHNS and CDR2 SASEGT. The CDR3 loop spans 15 amino acids. Here the CDR3 reads CASRSRDRLSYEQYF. CDR3 DNA sequence: TGTGCCAGCAGATCACGGGACAGACTCTCCTACGAGCAGTACTTC.

This clonotype was seen many times. The chain is built from TRBV20-1 and TRBJ1-5, with D possibly TRBD1 on 5 matching bases. Deletions cut 7 bases from V and 3 bases from J, with 19 bases between. This CDR3 comprises 15 residues. CDR1 is DFQATT and CDR2 is SNEGSKA in the germline V gene (reference sequence). The CDR3 loop reads CSVRRRGGDNQPQHF. The CDR3 nucleotides read TGCAGTGTACGGAGGAGGGGAGGAGACAATCAGCCCCAGCATTTT.

To note about this clonotype: This may be a read error, as it is one base from a much larger clone. The gene calls are TRBV7-2 and TRBJ1-5; D is possibly TRBD1 (6 bases). Per the germline V gene, CDR1 is SGHTA and CDR2 is FQGNSA. The CDR3 consists of 16 residues. The germline V and J ends were trimmed by 2 bases and 5 bases, with 16 bases remaining between them. The CDR3: CASSLRGHESDQPQHF. The CDR3, as DNA: TGTGCCAGCAGCTTAAGGGGACACGAAAGCGATCAGCCCCAGCATTTT.

The sample holds many counts of this clonotype. This chain connects TRBV9 to TRBJ1-4, with D hard to call. Trimming shortened V by 4 bases and J by 5 bases, and 15 bases separated the two germline ends. The CDR3 length is 15 residues. The V gene's germline CDR1 is SGDLS and CDR2 YYNGEE. CDR3 nucleotide sequence: TGTGCCAGCAGCTCGACCGGAAGAATGAATGAAAAACTGTTTTTT. Its protein is CASSSTGRMNEKLFF.

Worth noting for this clonotype: A much larger clone differs from this one at a single base, so this may be a read error. The chain is built from TRBV15 and TRBJ1-2; unclear D gene. This CDR3 is 16 amino acids long. Looked up from germline, CDR1 is LNHNV and CDR2 is YYDKDF (reference sequence). CDR3 in DNA: TGTGCCACCAGCGGAGATCGTGGGGAGTTCGTTTACGGCTACACCTTC. Encoded protein: CATSGDRGEFVYGYTF.

This clonotype has a handful of counts. J is TRBJ1-4 and V is TRBV10-3, with D unresolved. V lost 8 bases and J lost 2, with 9 bases in between. CDR3 length equals 13 residues. The germline CDR1 and CDR2 sequences are ENHRY and SYGVKD. CDR3 sequence reads: CAIGADTNEKLFF. The CDR3 nucleotides are TGTGCCATCGGTGCGGACACTAATGAAAAACTGTTTTTT.

This clonotype appeared many times. The V and J genes are TRBV20-1 and TRBJ2-1, with 10 nucleotides matching TRBD2. Germline V lookup: CDR1 DFQATT, CDR2 SNEGSKA (reference sequence). V shed 5 bases and J 10 bases; nucleotides not matched to a gene: 5. CDR3 length: 12 residues. In nucleotides, the CDR3 is TGCAGTGCTTCACGGACTAGCGGCGAGCAGTTCTTC. Encoded protein: CSASRTSGEQFF.

The table lists this clonotype with many counts. The chain has TRBV11-2 and TRBJ2-7; D uncertain. The germline gives CDR1 SGHAT, CDR2 FQNNGV. Trimming took 6 bases from V and 4 from J, leaving 16 bases between them. The CDR3 runs 14 residues. As DNA, the CDR3 is TGTGCCAGCAGTCATCTTATTCAGAGATACGAGCAGTACTTC. Protein: CASSHLIQRYEQYF.

This clonotype was observed many times. V and J are TRBV29-1 and TRBJ1-1, with D unresolved. Germline V gives CDR1 SQVTM, CDR2 ANQGSEA. Deletions cut 5 bases from V and 4 bases from J, with 14 bases between. This CDR3 region has 13 residues. This CDR3 is CSVLPSDGTEAFF. The DNA for the CDR3 is TGCAGCGTTTTGCCCTCGGACGGCACTGAAGCTTTCTTT.

This clonotype showed up many times. V and J are TRBV7-9 and TRBJ2-1; tentative D call: TRBD2 (5 bases). The CDR3 sequence is 14 residues long. Trimming removed 5 bases at V and 10 bases at J, with 18 bases between. CDR1 and CDR2 from the germline V gene are SEHNR and FQNEAQ (reference sequence). The CDR3 coding sequence is TGTGCCAGCAGCCCTACCACGCGGAGGTTAGAGCAGTTCTTC. It translates to CASSPTTRRLEQFF.

This clonotype was detected many times. The chain carries TRBV11-2 and TRBJ2-1; 10 bases align to TRBD2. This CDR3 region has 14 residues. Trimming took 5 bases from V and 7 from J; bases not matched to a gene: 5. The germline V gene has CDR1 SGHAT and CDR2 FQNNGV. The CDR3 sequence: CASSRSSGGNEQFF. CDR3 nucleotides: TGTGCCAGCAGCAGGTCTAGCGGGGGTAATGAGCAGTTCTTC.

Only one count was recorded for this clonotype. This may arise from a read error, as a much more abundant clone is one base away. The chain joins TRBV20-1 to TRBJ2-7; no definite D call. Germline loops: CDR1 DFQATT, CDR2 SNEGSKA (reference sequence). The CDR3 sequence is 12 residues long. V was cut by 6 bases and J by 6 bases, with 15 bases left in between. CDR3 region: CSAHGVVLEQYF. In nucleotides, the CDR3 is TGCAGTGCCCATGGGGTAGTCCTCGAGCAGTACTTC.

This clonotype was detected many times. CDR3 region: CASSLGGVTEAFF. The CDR3, as DNA: TGTGCCAGCAGCTTAGGAGGGGTCACTGAAGCTTTCTTT. The chain uses TRBV7-8 and TRBJ1-1, with D possibly TRBD1 on 5 matching bases. In germline, CDR1 is SGHVS, CDR2 FQNEAQ. Trimming shortened V by 1 base and J by 4 bases, and 7 bases separated the two germline ends. The length of the CDR3 is 13 residues.

As to this clonotype: The junction departs from the called germline gene at one end, perhaps through a read error. This chain uses TRBV12-3 or TRBV12-4 with TRBJ1-2; maybe TRBD1 (5 bases). The CDR3 spans 12 residues. The CDR3 DNA reads TGCGTTTTGGGGCTGGCGGGCTATGGCTACACCTTC. Protein: CVLGLAGYGYTF.

This clonotype appeared many times. The chain combines TRBV5-1 with TRBJ1-1; the D gene is possibly TRBD1 (6 bases). Germline V CDR1 and CDR2: SGHRS, YFSETQ. V lost 7 bases and J lost 4, with 17 bases in between. This CDR3 region has 14 residues. In DNA form, the CDR3 reads TGCGCCAGCTCAAACAGGGAGTTCGCCACTGAAGCTTTCTTT. It specifies CASSNREFATEAFF.

This clonotype turned up a few times. CDR3 nucleotide sequence: TGCAGTGCTACCCTCGGGATGGCGGGCCAGCCCCAGCATTTT. It translates to CSATLGMAGQPQHF. The V and J genes are TRBV20-1 and TRBJ1-5; D ambiguous. V was shortened by 4 bases and J by 7 bases, with 17 bases between the two germline ends. The CDR3 runs 14 residues. The germline V gene encodes CDR1 DFQATT and CDR2 SNEGSKA (reference sequence).

This clonotype showed up many times. The rearrangement links TRBV2 to TRBJ1-5; D call uncertain. This CDR3 is built from 12 residues. Germline CDR1 is SNHLY and CDR2 is FYNNEI. Deletions cut 4 bases from V and 4 bases from J, with 5 bases between. CDR3 bases: TGTGCCAGCAGTGGACAAAATCAGCCCCAGCATTTT. Translated: CASSGQNQPQHF.

In its sample, this clonotype was seen a few times. The chain links TRBV7-2 to TRBJ2-2, with 9 bases identical to TRBD2. The CDR3 has 15 amino acids. The junction had 3 bases not matched to a gene; V was cut back by 7 bases and J by 0 bases. From germline, CDR1 is SGHTA and CDR2 FQGNSA. The DNA of the CDR3 is TGTGCCAGCAACCTAGCGGGGCCGAACACCGGGGAGCTGTTTTTT. Its translation is CASNLAGPNTGELFF.

At least ten counts were recorded for this clonotype. The chain joins TRBV28 to TRBJ1-5; TRBD1 aligns across 12 bases. Unmatched junction bases numbered 4, after V lost 11 bases and J lost 5 bases. Germline CDR1 reads MDHEN; CDR2 reads SYDVKM. This CDR3 is 13 amino acids long. CDR3 nucleotides: TGTGCCGGGACAGGGGGCATCGATCAGCCCCAGCATTTT. Encoded protein: CAGTGGIDQPQHF. Based on the CDR3 plus reference TRBV28 and TRBJ1-5, the full variable domain is DVKVTQSSRYLVKRTGEKVFLECVQDMDHENMFWYRQDPGLGLRLIYFSYDVKMKEKGDIPEGYSVSREKKERFSLILESASTNQTSMYLCAGTGGIDQPQHFGDGTRLSIL.

This clonotype was seen at least ten times. The chain has TRBV6-1 and TRBJ1-5; D ambiguous. Per the germline V gene, CDR1 is MNHNS and CDR2 is SASEGT. The V and J ends lost 4 bases and 4 bases respectively, with 14 bases between them. CDR3 length: 15 amino acids. The CDR3 region has the DNA TGTGCCAGCAGTGGGTGGTGGAACGGTAATCAGCCCCAGCATTTT. This sequence encodes CASSGWWNGNQPQHF.

This clonotype was recorded many times. The V call is TRBV11-2, the J call TRBJ2-1; D may match TRBD1 or TRBD2 (6 bases each). CDR1 and CDR2 (germline): SGHAT, FQNNGV. V gave up 0 bases and J gave up 4 bases, with 19 bases separating them. The CDR3 covers 18 residues. The DNA for the CDR3 is TGTGCCAGCAGCTTAGATAGTTTAAGGGGGGCACCATACAATGAGCAGTTCTTC. Protein product: CASSLDSLRGAPYNEQFF.

This clonotype was observed a handful of times. This chain uses TRBV4-1 with TRBJ1-5, with a possible D match to TRBD1 (5 bases). The ends were cut back, 0 bases at V and 0 bases at J, with 18 bases in the middle. Germline V gene lookup returns CDR1 MGHRA and CDR2 YSYEKL. The CDR3 runs to 19 residues. The CDR3 nucleotides read TGCGCCAGCAGCCAAGATGGAGGGCAGGGTTATGATAGCAATCAGCCCCAGCATTTT. This sequence encodes CASSQDGGQGYDSNQPQHF.

The sample holds many counts of this clonotype. The V and J genes are TRBV7-2 and TRBJ1-4; the match to TRBD1 covers 8 bases. Germline trimming cut 5 bases from V and 10 bases from J; bases unmatched to any gene: 9. There are 14 residues in the CDR3. Germline CDR1 SGHTA, CDR2 FQGNSA. The CDR3 protein is CASSRGQGEGKLFF. Written as DNA, the CDR3 is TGTGCCAGCAGCCGTGGACAGGGAGAGGGAAAACTGTTTTTT. The variable domain in full, completed from reference TRBV7-2 and TRBJ1-4, reads GAGVSQSPSNKVTEKGKDVELRCDPISGHTALYWYRQSLGQGLEFLIYFQGNSAPDKSGLPSDRFSAERTGGSVSTLTIQRTQQEDSAVYLCASSRGQGEGKLFFGSGTQLSVL.

This clonotype has a handful of counts. The rearrangement joins TRBV6-6 to TRBJ2-5; 10 bases match TRBD1. V shed 2 bases, J shed 2 bases, and the junction held 5 bases outside the gene matches. The CDR3 loop spans 16 amino acids. Germline V CDR1 and CDR2: MNHNY, SVGAGI (reference sequence). In nucleotides, the CDR3 is TGTGCCAGCAGTTACGGGACAGGGGTTGGGCAAGAGACCCAGTACTTC. Translating gives CASSYGTGVGQETQYF.

This clonotype came up many times. The genes are TRBV6-1 and TRBJ2-2; TRBD1 matches at 7 bases. V lost 6 bases, J lost 7 bases, and 8 bases stayed unmatched. The CDR3 is made up of 14 amino acids. Germline V gene data show CDR1 as MNHNS and CDR2 as SASEGT. This CDR3 reads CASRRQGFSGELFF. CDR3 nucleotides: TGTGCCAGCAGACGACAGGGTTTCAGCGGGGAGCTGTTTTTT.

This chain connects TRBV20-1 to TRBJ2-7; TRBD2 might be the D (7 bases). V shed 6 bases and J shed 7 bases, with 22 bases lying between them. This CDR3 spans 14 amino acids. Germline V gene sequence: CDR1 DFQATT, CDR2 SNEGSKA (reference sequence). The CDR3 reads CSAPFGGAYNEQYF. The CDR3 region has the DNA TGCAGTGCCCCTTTTGGGGGGGCCTACAATGAGCAGTACTTC.

The table lists this clonotype with many counts. The chain combines TRBV27 with TRBJ2-4; 7 nucleotides match TRBD1. Germline-derived CDR1 and CDR2 are MNHEY and SMNVEV (reference sequence). The V and J ends lost 3 bases and 0 bases, in that order; junction bases with no gene match: 11. The CDR3 sequence is 18 residues long. CDR3 region: CASSFTRGLRGAKNIQYF. DNA for the CDR3: TGTGCCAGCAGTTTCACCAGGGGGTTAAGAGGAGCCAAAAACATTCAGTACTTC.